A single T cell receptor beta chain is shown here with its context. The authors' processing: Cell counts per sample came from amplifying reference gene primers. Assay used: immunoSEQ multiplex PCR; TCRdb lists only in-frame clones, some missing. For V, J and clone size, that table is used; D and trimming come from the DNA. The data show 30,000 to 35,000 clones, about four fifths seen once. This record comes from a study of blood T cell repertoires in COVID-19. Across the whole study: Collection of acute and convalescent COVID-19 samples took place in the United States, Italy and Spain. PBMCs, B-cell-depleted T cells, or T cells were the source of the cDNA or gDNA that made up the material.

With V trimmed by 5 bases and J by 8 bases, 12 bases remained unmatched. In germline, CDR1 is MDHEN, CDR2 SYDVKM. The CDR3 is made up of 16 amino acids. The TCR was taken from an elderly man with active or convalescent COVID-19. The chain recombines TRBV28 with TRBJ1-6; 7 bases line up with TRBD1. The sequenced sample consisted of peripheral blood. The CDR3 DNA is TGTGCCAGCAGTCCCGCCGGGACAGCCCTTGATTCACCCCTCCACTTT. It translates to CASSPAGTALDSPLHF.